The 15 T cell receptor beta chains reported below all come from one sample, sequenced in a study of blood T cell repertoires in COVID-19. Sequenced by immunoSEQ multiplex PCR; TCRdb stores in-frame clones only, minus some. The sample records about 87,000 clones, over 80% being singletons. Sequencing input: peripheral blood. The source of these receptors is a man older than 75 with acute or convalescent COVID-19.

Written as DNA, the CDR3 is TGTGCCAGCAGCAAACCCAGGGATCATGAGCAGTTCTTC. Protein sequence: CASSKPRDHEQFF. The chain joins TRBV21-1 to TRBJ2-1; TRBD1, the D gene given by the table, was not confirmed from the DNA. TRBV21-1 is given as a pseudogene. The CDR3 extends over 13 amino acids.

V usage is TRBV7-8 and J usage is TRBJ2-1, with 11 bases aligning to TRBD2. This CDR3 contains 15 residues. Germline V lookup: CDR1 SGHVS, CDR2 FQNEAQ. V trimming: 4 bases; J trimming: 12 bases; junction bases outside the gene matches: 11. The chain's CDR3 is CASSWGLADPRAQFF. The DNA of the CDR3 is TGTGCCAGCAGCTGGGGACTAGCGGACCCAAGGGCGCAGTTCTTC.

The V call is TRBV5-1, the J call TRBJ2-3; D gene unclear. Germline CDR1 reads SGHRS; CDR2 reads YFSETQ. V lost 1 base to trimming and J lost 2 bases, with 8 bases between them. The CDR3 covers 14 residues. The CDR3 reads CASSLRSVTDTQYF. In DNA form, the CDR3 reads TGCGCCAGCAGCTTGAGATCAGTCACAGATACGCAGTATTTT.

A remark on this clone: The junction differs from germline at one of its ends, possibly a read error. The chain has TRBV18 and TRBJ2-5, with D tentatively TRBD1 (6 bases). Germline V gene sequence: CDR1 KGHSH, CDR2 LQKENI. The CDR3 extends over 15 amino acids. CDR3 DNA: TGTGCCAGCTCAACACGGGACATTTCTCAAGGGACCCAGTACTTC. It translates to CASSTRDISQGTQYF.

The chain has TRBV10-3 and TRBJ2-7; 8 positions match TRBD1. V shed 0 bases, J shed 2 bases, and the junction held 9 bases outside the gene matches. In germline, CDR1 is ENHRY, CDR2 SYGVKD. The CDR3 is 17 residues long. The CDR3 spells CAISESVGQAITYEQYF. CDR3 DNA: TGTGCCATCAGTGAGTCGGTGGGACAGGCAATCACCTACGAGCAGTACTTC.

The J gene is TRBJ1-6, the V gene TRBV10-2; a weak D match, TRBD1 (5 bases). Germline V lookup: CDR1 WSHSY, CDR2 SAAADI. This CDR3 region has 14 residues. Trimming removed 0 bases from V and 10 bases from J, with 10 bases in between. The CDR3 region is CASSESVGGSPLHF. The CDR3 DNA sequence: TGCGCCAGCAGTGAGTCAGTTGGGGGGTCACCCCTCCACTTT.

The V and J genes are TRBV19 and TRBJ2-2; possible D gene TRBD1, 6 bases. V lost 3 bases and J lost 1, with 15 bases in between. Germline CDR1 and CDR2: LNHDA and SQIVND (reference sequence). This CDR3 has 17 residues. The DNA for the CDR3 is TGTGCCAGTAGTATCCCGGTCGGACAGTTGAACACCGGGGAGCTGTTTTTT. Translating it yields CASSIPVGQLNTGELFF.

CDR3: CAIRDRGFTEAFF. Here the CDR3 DNA reads TGTGCCATCAGGGACAGGGGGTTCACTGAAGCTTTCTTT. The genes are TRBV10-3 and TRBJ1-1, with 10 nucleotides matching TRBD1. This CDR3 contains 13 residues. J gave up 4 bases and V 6 bases, and 2 bases lay outside the gene matches. The V gene's germline CDR1 is ENHRY and CDR2 SYGVKD.

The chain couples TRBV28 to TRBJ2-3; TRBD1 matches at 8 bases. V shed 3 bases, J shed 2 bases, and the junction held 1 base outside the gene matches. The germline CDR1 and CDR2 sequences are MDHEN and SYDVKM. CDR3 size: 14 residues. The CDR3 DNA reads TGTGCCAGCAGTTTGGGACAGGTCACAGATACGCAGTATTTT. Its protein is CASSLGQVTDTQYF.

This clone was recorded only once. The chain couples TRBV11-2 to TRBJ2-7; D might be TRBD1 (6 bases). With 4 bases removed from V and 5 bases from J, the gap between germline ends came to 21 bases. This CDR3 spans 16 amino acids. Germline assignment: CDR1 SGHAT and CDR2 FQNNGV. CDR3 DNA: TGTGCCAGCAGCTCCTACAGGGTCCAAGATAGGGACGAGCAGTACTTC. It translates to CASSSYRVQDRDEQYF.

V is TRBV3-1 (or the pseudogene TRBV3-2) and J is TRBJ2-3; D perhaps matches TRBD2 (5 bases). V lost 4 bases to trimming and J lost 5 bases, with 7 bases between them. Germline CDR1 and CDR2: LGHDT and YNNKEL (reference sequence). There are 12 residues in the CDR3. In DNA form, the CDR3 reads TGTGCCAGCAGCCTTCGGGAAGATACGCAGTATTTT. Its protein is CASSLREDTQYF.

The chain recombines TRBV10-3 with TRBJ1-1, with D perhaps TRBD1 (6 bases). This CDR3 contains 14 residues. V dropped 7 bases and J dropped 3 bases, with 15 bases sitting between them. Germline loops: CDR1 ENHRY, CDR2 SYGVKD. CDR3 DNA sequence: TGTGCCATCACAAGACAGGCCGAGGACACTGAAGCTTTCTTT. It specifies CAITRQAEDTEAFF.

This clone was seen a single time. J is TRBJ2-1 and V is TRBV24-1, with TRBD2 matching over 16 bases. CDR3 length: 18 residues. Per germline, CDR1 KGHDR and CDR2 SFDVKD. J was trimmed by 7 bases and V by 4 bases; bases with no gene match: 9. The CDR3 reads CATSDGTSGRAIVNEQFF. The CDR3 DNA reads TGTGCCACCAGTGACGGGACTAGCGGGAGGGCCATCGTGAATGAGCAGTTCTTC.

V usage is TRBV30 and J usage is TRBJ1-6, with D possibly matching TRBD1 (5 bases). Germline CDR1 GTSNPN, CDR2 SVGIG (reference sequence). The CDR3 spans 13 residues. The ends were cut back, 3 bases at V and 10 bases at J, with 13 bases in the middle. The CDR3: CAWRGGVRSPLHF. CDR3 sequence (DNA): TGTGCCTGGAGGGGGGGGGTGCGGTCACCCCTCCACTTT. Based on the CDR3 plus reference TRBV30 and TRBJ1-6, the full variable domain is SQTIHQWPATLVQPVGSPLSLECTVEGTSNPNLYWYRQAAGRGLQLLFYSVGIGQISSEVPQNLSASRPQDRQFILSSKKLLLSDSGFYLCAWRGGVRSPLHFGNGTRLTVT.

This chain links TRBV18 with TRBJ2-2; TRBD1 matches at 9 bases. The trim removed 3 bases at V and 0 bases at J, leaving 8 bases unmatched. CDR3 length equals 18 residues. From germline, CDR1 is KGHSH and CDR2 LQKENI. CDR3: CASSPLDRGLTNTGELFF. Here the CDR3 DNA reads TGTGCCAGCTCACCTCTGGACAGGGGACTAACGAACACCGGGGAGCTGTTTTTT.